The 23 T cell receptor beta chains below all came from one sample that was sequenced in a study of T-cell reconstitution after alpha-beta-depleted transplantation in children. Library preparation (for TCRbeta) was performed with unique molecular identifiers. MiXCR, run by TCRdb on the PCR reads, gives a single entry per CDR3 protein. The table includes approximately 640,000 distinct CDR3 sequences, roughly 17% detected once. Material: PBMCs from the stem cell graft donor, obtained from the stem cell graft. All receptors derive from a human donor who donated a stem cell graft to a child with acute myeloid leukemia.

The CDR3 DNA sequence: TGCGCCAGCAGGGATGAGGCGGGAGCGAAGGGCTACACCTTC. Its protein product is CASRDEAGAKGYTF. The chain is built from TRBV5-1 and TRBJ1-2; unclear D gene. The germline V gene encodes CDR1 SGHRS and CDR2 YFSETQ. V dropped 5 bases and J dropped 8 bases, with 19 bases sitting between them. The CDR3 length is 14 residues.

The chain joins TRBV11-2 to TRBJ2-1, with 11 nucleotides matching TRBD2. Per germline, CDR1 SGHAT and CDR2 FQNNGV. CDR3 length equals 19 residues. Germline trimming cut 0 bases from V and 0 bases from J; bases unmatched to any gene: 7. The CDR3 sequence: CASSLDLAGGLPSYNEQFF. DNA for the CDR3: TGTGCCAGCAGCTTAGATCTAGCGGGGGGACTCCCCTCCTACAATGAGCAGTTCTTC.

The CDR3 DNA follows: TGTGCCACCAGTGCCAAAAAGTGGGACAGTGGCAATGAGCAGTTCTTC. This sequence encodes CATSAKKWDSGNEQFF. The chain employs TRBV24-1 and TRBJ2-1; 7 bases line up with TRBD1. Per germline, CDR1 KGHDR and CDR2 SFDVKD. V shed 5 bases and J 6 bases; nucleotides not matched to a gene: 12. The CDR3 has 16 residues.

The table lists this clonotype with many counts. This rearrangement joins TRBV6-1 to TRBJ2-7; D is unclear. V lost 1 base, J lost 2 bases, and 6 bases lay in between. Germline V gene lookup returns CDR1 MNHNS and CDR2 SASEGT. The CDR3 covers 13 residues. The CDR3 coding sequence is TGTGCCAGCAGTGAAGGGGTGACCTACGAGCAGTACTTC. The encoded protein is CASSEGVTYEQYF.

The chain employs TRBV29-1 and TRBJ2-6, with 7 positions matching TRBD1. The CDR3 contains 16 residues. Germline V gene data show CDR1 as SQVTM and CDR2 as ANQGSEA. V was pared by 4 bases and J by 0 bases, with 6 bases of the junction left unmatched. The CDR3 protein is CSVVFWDSSGANVLTF. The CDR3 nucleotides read TGCAGCGTTGTTTTCTGGGACAGCTCTGGGGCCAACGTCCTGACTTTC.

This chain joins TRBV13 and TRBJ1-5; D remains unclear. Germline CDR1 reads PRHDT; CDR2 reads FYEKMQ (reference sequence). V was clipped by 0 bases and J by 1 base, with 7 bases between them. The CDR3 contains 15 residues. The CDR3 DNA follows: TGTGCCAGCAGCTTAGGGTTTGGCAGCAATCAGCCCCAGCATTTT. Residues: CASSLGFGSNQPQHF.

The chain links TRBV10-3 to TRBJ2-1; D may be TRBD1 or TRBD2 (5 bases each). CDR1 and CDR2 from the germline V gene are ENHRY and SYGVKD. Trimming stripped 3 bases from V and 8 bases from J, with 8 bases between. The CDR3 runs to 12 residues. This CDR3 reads CAISDRGDEQFF. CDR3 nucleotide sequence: TGTGCCATCAGTGACCGAGGGGATGAGCAGTTCTTC.

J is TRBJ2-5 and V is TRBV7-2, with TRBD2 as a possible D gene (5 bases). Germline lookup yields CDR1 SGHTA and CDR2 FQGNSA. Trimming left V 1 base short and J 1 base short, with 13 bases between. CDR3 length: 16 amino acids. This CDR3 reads CASSLGTARAQETQYF. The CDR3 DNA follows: TGTGCCAGCAGCTTAGGTACAGCGCGGGCCCAAGAGACCCAGTACTTC. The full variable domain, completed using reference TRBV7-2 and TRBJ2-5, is GAGVSQSPSNKVTEKGKDVELRCDPISGHTALYWYRQSLGQGLEFLIYFQGNSAPDKSGLPSDRFSAERTGGSVSTLTIQRTQQEDSAVYLCASSLGTARAQETQYFGPGTRLLVL.

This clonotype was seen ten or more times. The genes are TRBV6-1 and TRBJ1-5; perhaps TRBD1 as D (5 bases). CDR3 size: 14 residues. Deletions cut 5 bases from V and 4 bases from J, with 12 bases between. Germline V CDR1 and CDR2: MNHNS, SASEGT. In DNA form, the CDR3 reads TGTGCCAGCAGTAAGGGACTCTATAATCAGCCCCAGCATTTT. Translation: CASSKGLYNQPQHF.

CDR3 DNA sequence: TGCAGTGCTAGGACGTCCCGGGATATGAAACCGGGCGAGCAGTACGTC. It encodes CSARTSRDMKPGEQYV. The chain joins TRBV20-1 to TRBJ2-7, with a tentative D call TRBD2 (5 bases). Germline CDR1 and CDR2: DFQATT and SNEGSKA (reference sequence). The CDR3 spans 16 residues. V lost 3 bases to trimming and J lost 6 bases, with 24 bases between them.

In nucleotides, the CDR3 is TGTGCCACCAGTGATCCACGGGGGGACAGGGTCCTTCATGGAGATACGCAGTATTTT. It yields the protein CATSDPRGDRVLHGDTQYF. The chain is built from TRBV24-1 and TRBJ2-3, with TRBD1 matching over 9 bases. The V segment lost 3 bases and the J segment 5 bases; nucleotides outside the gene matches: 17. CDR1 and CDR2 from the germline V gene are KGHDR and SFDVKD. CDR3 length equals 19 residues.

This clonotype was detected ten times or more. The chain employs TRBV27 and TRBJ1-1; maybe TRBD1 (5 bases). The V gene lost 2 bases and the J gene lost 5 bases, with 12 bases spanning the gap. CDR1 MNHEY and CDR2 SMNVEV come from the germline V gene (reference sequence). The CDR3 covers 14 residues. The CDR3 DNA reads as TGTGCCAGCAGTTTAAGAGCAGGGATGACTGAAGCTTTCTTT. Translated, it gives CASSLRAGMTEAFF.

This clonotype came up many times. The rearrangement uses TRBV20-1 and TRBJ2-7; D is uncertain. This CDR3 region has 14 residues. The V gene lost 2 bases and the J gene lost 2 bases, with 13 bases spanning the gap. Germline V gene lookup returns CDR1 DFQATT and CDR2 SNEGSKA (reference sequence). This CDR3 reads CSARIPSRPYEQYV. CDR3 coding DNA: TGCAGTGCTAGAATACCGTCCCGTCCCTACGAGCAGTACGTC.

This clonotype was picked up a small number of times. CDR3 sequence: CSASGDSLIGYGYTF. The CDR3 DNA reads as TGCAGTGCTAGCGGGGACAGCCTGATAGGGTATGGCTACACCTTC. The rearrangement joins TRBV20-1 to TRBJ1-2; 7 nucleotides agree with TRBD1. The V gene end was trimmed by 3 bases and the J gene end by 5 bases; junction bases not matched to a gene: 12. This CDR3 has 15 residues. From germline, CDR1 is DFQATT and CDR2 SNEGSKA (reference sequence).

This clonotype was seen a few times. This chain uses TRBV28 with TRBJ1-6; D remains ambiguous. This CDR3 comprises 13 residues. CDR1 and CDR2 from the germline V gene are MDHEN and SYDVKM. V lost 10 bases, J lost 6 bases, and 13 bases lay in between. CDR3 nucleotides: TGTGCCACCGGTCTAAGGATTAATTCACCCCTCCACTTT. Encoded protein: CATGLRINSPLHF.

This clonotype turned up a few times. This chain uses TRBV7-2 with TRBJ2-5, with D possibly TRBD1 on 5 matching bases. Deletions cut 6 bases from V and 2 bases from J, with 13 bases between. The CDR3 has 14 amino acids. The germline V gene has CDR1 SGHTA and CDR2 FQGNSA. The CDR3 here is CASRPTGSQETQYF. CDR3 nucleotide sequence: TGTGCCAGCAGACCAACAGGTAGTCAAGAGACCCAGTACTTC.

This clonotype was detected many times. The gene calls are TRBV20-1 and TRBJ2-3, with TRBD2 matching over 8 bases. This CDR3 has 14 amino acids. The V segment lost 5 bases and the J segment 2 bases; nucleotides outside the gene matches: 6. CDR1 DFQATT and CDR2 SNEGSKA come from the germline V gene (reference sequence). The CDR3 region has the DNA TGCAGTGCTCCCTTAGCGGGAAACACAGATACGCAGTATTTT. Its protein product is CSAPLAGNTDTQYF.

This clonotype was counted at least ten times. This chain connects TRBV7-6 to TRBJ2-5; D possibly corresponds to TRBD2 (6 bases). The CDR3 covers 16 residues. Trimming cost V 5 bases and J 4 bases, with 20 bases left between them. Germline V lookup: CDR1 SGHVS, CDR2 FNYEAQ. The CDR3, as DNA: TGTGCCAGCAGCGCGTCTATTTGGGAGGTCGGAGAGACCCAGTACTTC. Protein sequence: CASSASIWEVGETQYF. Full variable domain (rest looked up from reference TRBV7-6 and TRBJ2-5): GAGVSQSPRYKVTKRGQDVALRCDPISGHVSLYWYRQALGQGPEFLTYFNYEAQQDKSGLPNDRFSAERPEGSISTLTIQRTEQRDSAMYRCASSASIWEVGETQYFGPGTRLLVL.

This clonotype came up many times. The CDR3 here is CSVELQGPLLGQFF. The CDR3 region has the DNA TGCAGCGTTGAACTCCAGGGCCCCCTCCTCGGGCAGTTCTTC. The chain joins TRBV29-1 to TRBJ2-1, with a tentative D call TRBD1 (5 bases). Trimming removed 2 bases from V and 12 bases from J, with 20 bases in between. CDR1 and CDR2 from the germline V gene are SQVTM and ANQGSEA. This CDR3 contains 14 residues.

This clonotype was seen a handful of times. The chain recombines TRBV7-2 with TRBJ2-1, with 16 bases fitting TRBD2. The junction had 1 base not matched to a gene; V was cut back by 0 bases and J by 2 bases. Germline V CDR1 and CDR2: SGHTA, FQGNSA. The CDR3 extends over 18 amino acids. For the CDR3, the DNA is TGTGCCAGCAGCTTAGCGGGACTAGCGGGGGGGGCCTACAATGAGCAGTTCTTC. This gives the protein CASSLAGLAGGAYNEQFF.

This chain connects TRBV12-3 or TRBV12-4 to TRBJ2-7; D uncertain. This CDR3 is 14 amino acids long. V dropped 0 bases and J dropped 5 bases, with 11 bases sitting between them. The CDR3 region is CASSLARYWDEQYF. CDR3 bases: TGTGCCAGCAGTTTAGCGCGGTACTGGGACGAGCAGTACTTC.

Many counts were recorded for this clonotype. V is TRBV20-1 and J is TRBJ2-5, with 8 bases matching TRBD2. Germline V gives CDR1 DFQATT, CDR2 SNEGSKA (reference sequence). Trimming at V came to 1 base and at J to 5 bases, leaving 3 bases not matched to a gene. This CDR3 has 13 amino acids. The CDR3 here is CSARAGGQETQYF. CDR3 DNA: TGCAGTGCTAGAGCGGGGGGGCAGGAGACCCAGTACTTC.

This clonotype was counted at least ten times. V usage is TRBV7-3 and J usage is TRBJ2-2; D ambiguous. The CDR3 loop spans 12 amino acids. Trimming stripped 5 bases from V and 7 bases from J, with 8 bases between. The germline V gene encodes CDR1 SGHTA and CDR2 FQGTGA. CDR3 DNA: TGTGCCAGCAGCACCTTGGGCGGGGAGCTGTTTTTT. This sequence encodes CASSTLGGELFF.